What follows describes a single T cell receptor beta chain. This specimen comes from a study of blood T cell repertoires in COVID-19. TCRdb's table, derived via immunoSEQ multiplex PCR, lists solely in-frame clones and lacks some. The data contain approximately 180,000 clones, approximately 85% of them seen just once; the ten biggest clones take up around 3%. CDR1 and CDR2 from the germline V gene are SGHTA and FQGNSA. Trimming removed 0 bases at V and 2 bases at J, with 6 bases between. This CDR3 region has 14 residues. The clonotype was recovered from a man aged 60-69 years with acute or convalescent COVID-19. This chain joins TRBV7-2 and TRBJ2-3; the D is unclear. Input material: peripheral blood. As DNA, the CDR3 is TGTGCCAGCAGCTTAGCCGGAGCCACAGATACGCAGTATTTT. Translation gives CASSLAGATDTQYF.